Below, 5 T cell receptor beta chains from the same sample are listed, as sequenced in a study of T cell changes during pregnancy in multiple sclerosis. Assay: immunoSEQ multiplex PCR; the TCRdb copy retains only in-frame clones and omits some. The table shows more than 70,000 clones, with around 90% occurring only once. The material was peripheral blood, obtained before pregnancy. The source is a female donor with multiple sclerosis, enrolled in a pregnancy study.

The sample holds one count of this clone. Other DNA sequences within the sample encode an identical CDR3. This chain uses TRBV20-1 with TRBJ1-1; D unclear. Germline-derived CDR1 and CDR2 are DFQATT and SNEGSKA (reference sequence). The V gene lost 1 base and the J gene lost 3 bases, with 3 bases spanning the gap. The CDR3 is 11 amino acids. DNA for the CDR3: TGCAGTGCTAGAGCATACACTGAAGCTTTCTTT. This gives the protein CSARAYTEAFF.

The rearrangement joins TRBV11-2 to TRBJ2-1; 16 positions match TRBD2. The CDR3 sequence is 18 residues long. Germline CDR1 and CDR2: SGHAT and FQNNGV. The V gene end was trimmed by 4 bases and the J gene end by 6 bases; junction bases not matched to a gene: 9. Here the CDR3 reads CASSSGLAGGWVGNEQFF. In DNA, the CDR3 is TGTGCCAGCAGCTCGGGACTAGCGGGAGGGTGGGTAGGCAATGAGCAGTTCTTC.

The chain is built from TRBV18 and TRBJ1-4; no reliable D call. V was pared by 2 bases and J by 3 bases, with 10 bases between. In germline, CDR1 is KGHSH, CDR2 LQKENI. This CDR3 is 15 amino acids long. CDR3 sequence: CASSPLRRSNEKLFF. DNA of the CDR3: TGTGCCAGCTCACCATTACGCAGATCTAATGAAAAACTGTTTTTT.

The chain is built from TRBV27 and TRBJ2-1; 11 nucleotides agree with TRBD2. The CDR3 totals 16 residues. CDR1 and CDR2 from the germline V gene are MNHEY and SMNVEV (reference sequence). The V gene end was trimmed by 11 bases and the J gene end by 1 base; junction bases not matched to a gene: 10. The CDR3 nucleotides are TGTGCCGCCGGGACTAGCGGTCGAGGTTCCTACAATGAGCAGTTCTTC. As protein: CAAGTSGRGSYNEQFF.

The J gene is TRBJ2-1, the V gene TRBV18; TRBD2 is a possible D gene (7 bases). CDR3 length equals 16 residues. V lost 6 bases and J lost 5, with 20 bases in between. CDR1 is KGHSH and CDR2 is LQKENI in the germline V gene. The CDR3 loop is CASSPLGGASHNEQFF. The CDR3 coding sequence is TGTGCCAGCTCCCCCCTAGGGGGGGCGAGTCACAATGAGCAGTTCTTC.